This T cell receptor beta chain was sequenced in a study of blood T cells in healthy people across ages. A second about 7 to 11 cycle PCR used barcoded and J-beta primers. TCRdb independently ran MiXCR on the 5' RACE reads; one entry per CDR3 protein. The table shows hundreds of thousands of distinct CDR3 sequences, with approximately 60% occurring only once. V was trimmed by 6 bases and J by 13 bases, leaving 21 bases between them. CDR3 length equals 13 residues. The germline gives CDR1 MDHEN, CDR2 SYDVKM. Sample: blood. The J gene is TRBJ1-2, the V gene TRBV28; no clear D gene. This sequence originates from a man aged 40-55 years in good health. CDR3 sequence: CASSQSDIRLGTF. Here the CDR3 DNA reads TGTGCCAGCAGCCAATCGGATATCCGGCTTGGCACCTTC.